The 18 T cell receptor beta chains in this list originate from one sample, sequenced in a study of patients and donors after allogeneic stem cell transplantation. TCRdb independently ran MiXCR on the RT-PCR reads; one entry per CDR3 protein. The table has hundreds of thousands of distinct CDR3 sequences, 15% to 20% seen once. Sequencing was performed on blood, either unsorted or a sorted T cell fraction (not recorded which). These receptors were obtained from a human donor who was either an allogeneic HSCT recipient or a stem cell or donor lymphocyte infusion donor (not recorded which). It is not recorded whose cells these are; they may come from a transplant donor.

There are a few counts of this clonotype. The CDR3 here is CASSQEGGLGANVLTF. CDR3 in DNA: TGCGCCAGCAGCCAAGAAGGAGGGCTCGGGGCCAACGTCCTGACTTTC. The rearrangement links TRBV4-3 to TRBJ2-6, with D maybe TRBD2 (6 bases). Trimming shortened V by 0 bases and J by 4 bases, and 10 bases separated the two germline ends. The CDR3 contains 16 residues. Germline V gene lookup returns CDR1 LGHNA and CDR2 YSLEER.

This chain joins TRBV27 and TRBJ2-5; 16 bases match TRBD2. The CDR3 loop spans 18 amino acids. CDR1 MNHEY and CDR2 SMNVEV come from the germline V gene (reference sequence). V shed 5 bases, J shed 2 bases, and the junction held 8 bases outside the gene matches. CDR3 amino acids: CASSPRWGLAGGQETQYF. The CDR3 nucleotides read TGTGCCAGCAGTCCACGATGGGGACTAGCGGGGGGGCAAGAGACCCAGTACTTC.

The chain links TRBV11-1 to TRBJ2-3, with 15 positions matching TRBD2. CDR1 is SGHAT and CDR2 is FQDESV in the germline V gene (reference sequence). Unmatched junction bases numbered 18, after V lost 4 bases and J lost 4 bases. This CDR3 is 21 amino acids long. The CDR3: CASSYPSGLAGGPELADTQYF. The CDR3 bases are TGTGCCAGCAGCTACCCCTCCGGACTAGCGGGAGGGCCGGAGCTCGCAGATACGCAGTATTTT.

This sequence joins TRBV4-3 and TRBJ1-2; 7 nucleotides line up with TRBD1. The CDR3 contains 14 residues. With 2 bases clipped from V and 7 bases from J, the junction kept 7 bases outside the gene matches. Germline V lookup: CDR1 LGHNA, CDR2 YSLEER. The CDR3 loop reads CASSQITGDTGYTF. CDR3 nucleotides: TGCGCCAGCAGCCAAATAACAGGGGACACTGGCTACACCTTC.

This chain uses TRBV29-1 with TRBJ1-1, with D unclear. Trimming left V 3 bases short and J 1 base short, with 12 bases between. This CDR3 comprises 14 residues. Germline CDR1 reads SQVTM; CDR2 reads ANQGSEA. The CDR3 DNA reads TGCAGCGTTGAGGTGCGGGGAACGAACACTGAAGCTTTCTTT. This translates into CSVEVRGTNTEAFF.

There are many counts of this clonotype. The chain couples TRBV27 to TRBJ2-7, with D perhaps TRBD2 (6 bases). The V and J ends lost 6 bases and 4 bases respectively, with 7 bases between them. This CDR3 has 11 amino acids. CDR1 is MNHEY and CDR2 is SMNVEV in the germline V gene (reference sequence). CDR3 bases: TGTGCCAGCAGGGGGGGTTACGAGCAGTACTTC. Translating it yields CASRGGYEQYF.

On this clonotype itself: The junction and the germline gene differ at one end; a read error may be behind it. The chain uses TRBV4-2 and TRBJ2-5, with D possibly TRBD1 on 6 matching bases. This CDR3 region has 15 residues. CDR1 and CDR2 (germline): LGHNA, YNFKEQ. CDR3 protein: CASSHSQGSVENQYF. CDR3 in DNA: TGTGCCAGCAGCCATTCACAGGGCTCCGTTGAGAACCAGTACTTC.

This clonotype was counted a few times. The chain couples TRBV18 to TRBJ2-5; maybe TRBD1 (6 bases). The germline V and J ends were trimmed by 1 base and 5 bases, with 8 bases remaining between them. The CDR3 runs to 13 residues. Germline CDR1 reads KGHSH; CDR2 reads LQKENI. The DNA of the CDR3 is TGTGCCAGCTCACCACTTCAGGGGGAGACCCAGTACTTC. It translates to CASSPLQGETQYF.

The table lists this clonotype with many counts. V usage is TRBV4-3 and J usage is TRBJ2-2; TRBD2 aligns across 8 bases. Germline CDR1 reads LGHNA; CDR2 reads YSLEER. After removal of 0 bases from V and 4 bases from J, the junction contained 7 bases not matched to a gene. The CDR3 has 17 residues. The chain's CDR3 is CASSQDRGLAGTGELFF. CDR3 nucleotides: TGCGCCAGCAGCCAAGATCGGGGGCTAGCGGGCACCGGGGAGCTGTTTTTT.

The chain uses TRBV5-1 and TRBJ2-1; 8 bases match TRBD2. This CDR3 comprises 17 residues. V was pared by 4 bases and J by 4 bases, with 13 bases of the junction left unmatched. The germline V gene encodes CDR1 SGHRS and CDR2 YFSETQ. This CDR3 is CASSPRKSGSFYNEQFF. The CDR3 DNA sequence: TGCGCCAGCAGCCCCCGTAAAAGCGGGAGTTTTTACAATGAGCAGTTCTTC. Variable domain in full (rest from reference TRBV5-1 and TRBJ2-1): KAGVTQTPRYLIKTRGQQVTLSCSPISGHRSVSWYQQTPGQGLQFLFEYFSETQRNKGNFPGRFSGRQFSNSRSEMNVSTLELGDSALYLCASSPRKSGSFYNEQFFGPGTRLTVL.

There are a few counts of this clonotype. The CDR3: CASSFSGNEQYF. The CDR3 DNA follows: TGTGCCAGCAGTTTTTCAGGGAACGAGCAGTACTTC. The chain carries TRBV12-3 or TRBV12-4 and TRBJ2-7; TRBD1 is a possible D gene (5 bases). The CDR3 has 12 residues. The V end lost 3 bases, the J end lost 5 bases, and 8 bases lay between the germline ends.

This clonotype was detected a few times. The chain employs TRBV15 and TRBJ2-3; 14 bases line up with TRBD2. This CDR3 is 18 amino acids long. V was pared by 5 bases and J by 6 bases, with 13 bases of the junction left unmatched. Germline loops: CDR1 LNHNV, CDR2 YYDKDF (reference sequence). CDR3 in amino acids: CATSPREGTSGRADTQYF. In DNA form, the CDR3 reads TGTGCCACCAGCCCCAGAGAGGGGACTAGCGGGAGAGCGGATACGCAGTATTTT.

This clonotype has a count of ten or more. This chain joins TRBV12-3 or TRBV12-4 and TRBJ2-1, with 10 bases fitting TRBD1. This CDR3 is built from 15 residues. V gave up 5 bases and J gave up 8 bases; unmatched junction bases: 9. The CDR3 bases are TGTGCCAGCAGTCTGTACCGGGACAGGGGCCATGAGCAGTTCTTC. This encodes CASSLYRDRGHEQFF.

V and J are TRBV6-5 and TRBJ2-7; no clear D. The CDR3 sequence is 16 residues long. V was trimmed by 0 bases and J by 4 bases, leaving 16 bases between them. Germline CDR1 is MNHEY and CDR2 is SVGAGI. CDR3 in amino acids: CASSYSELTGPYEQYF. CDR3 DNA sequence: TGTGCCAGCAGTTACTCGGAGTTAACCGGGCCTTACGAGCAGTACTTC.

This clonotype was recorded a few times. This chain joins TRBV19 and TRBJ2-4; 7 bases are shared with TRBD1. CDR1 is LNHDA, CDR2 SQIVND, per germline (reference sequence). This CDR3 is built from 18 residues. The trim removed 5 bases at V and 0 bases at J, leaving 13 bases unmatched. In DNA form, the CDR3 reads TGTGCCAGTAGTGCCCCCGTCGGGACAGAAAAAGCCAAAAACATTCAGTACTTC. This gives the protein CASSAPVGTEKAKNIQYF. Complete variable domain (other parts from reference TRBV19 and TRBJ2-4): DGGITQSPKYLFRKEGQNVTLSCEQNLNHDAMYWYRQDPGQGLRLIYYSQIVNDFQKGDIAEGYSVSREKKESFPLTVTSAQKNPTAFYLCASSAPVGTEKAKNIQYFGAGTRLSVL.

J is TRBJ2-5 and V is TRBV5-1; D gene ambiguous. The CDR3 sequence is 13 residues long. Looked up from germline, CDR1 is SGHRS and CDR2 is YFSETQ. V gave up 0 bases and J gave up 5 bases, with 8 bases separating them. CDR3 in amino acids: CASSLAYLETQYF. CDR3 coding DNA: TGCGCCAGCAGCTTGGCCTACTTGGAGACCCAGTACTTC.

This clonotype was seen at least ten times. This chain joins TRBV10-3 and TRBJ2-1; 9 bases are a match to TRBD2. After removal of 1 base from V and 7 bases from J, the junction contained 11 bases not matched to a gene. CDR3 size: 17 residues. Germline values: CDR1 ENHRY, CDR2 SYGVKD. CDR3 residues: CAISEFTSGLEGNEQFF. The CDR3 nucleotides are TGTGCCATCAGTGAGTTTACTAGCGGGCTTGAGGGGAATGAGCAGTTCTTC.

The chain uses TRBV19 and TRBJ1-1; no clear D. CDR3 length: 17 residues. V lost 5 bases, J lost 0 bases, and 19 bases lay in between. Germline V gene data show CDR1 as LNHDA and CDR2 as SQIVND (reference sequence). The CDR3 bases are TGTGCCAGTAGTTCCCCGGCGGGTCGAGGGCTGAACACTGAAGCTTTCTTT. This translates into CASSSPAGRGLNTEAFF.